A selection of T cell receptor beta chains follows, all from one sample in a study of CD8 T cells in ankylosing spondylitis. TCRdb used MiXCR to reprocess the 5' RACE reads, holding one entry per CDR3 protein. In the table there are under 250,000 distinct CDR3 sequences, around 32% of which are singletons. Sequences were obtained from blood, either unsorted or a sorted T cell fraction (not recorded which). The source of these receptors is a male donor with ankylosing spondylitis or in good health (not recorded which). Each CDR3 is given with its conserved first and last residue. D genes are given only for firm matches. Clone size is stated in some rows and not others, as once, few, many or a class when expanded.

d_call,clone_size,v_call,j_call,cdr3_aa,cdr3_nt
TRBD1,few,TRBV7-6,TRBJ2-7,CASSSGTGKYEQYF,TGTGCCAGCAGCTCCGGGACAGGGAAGTACGAGCAGTACTTC
.,few,TRBV12-3/TRBV12-4,TRBJ2-3,CASSLARGGTDTQYF,TGTGCCAGCAGTTTGGCCAGGGGAGGCACAGATACGCAGTATTTT
TRBD2,.,TRBV7-9,TRBJ2-1,CASSLVAGVTEQFF,TGTGCCAGCAGCTTGGTAGCGGGGGTCACTGAGCAGTTCTTC
.,.,TRBV20-1,TRBJ1-2,CSAIGGREGYTF,TGCAGTGCTATCGGGGGGAGGGAAGGCTACACCTTC
.,.,TRBV24-1,TRBJ2-5,CATSDRDSQETQYF,TGTGCCACCAGTGACCGGGACTCCCAAGAGACCCAGTACTTC
.,many,TRBV7-9,TRBJ1-2,CASSLTVNYGYTF,TGTGCCAGCAGTCTCACAGTTAACTATGGCTACACCTTC
.,.,TRBV5-1,TRBJ2-5,CASSLSRRSGIQETQYF,TGCGCCAGCAGCTTGTCCCGAAGATCAGGTATCCAAGAGACCCAGTACTTC
.,.,TRBV20-1,TRBJ2-1,CSARDSFSSYNEQFF,TGCAGTGCTAGAGATTCATTTAGCTCCTACAATGAGCAGTTCTTC
TRBD1,.,TRBV12-3/TRBV12-4,TRBJ2-3,CASSKGAGGYDTQYF,TGTGCCAGCAGCAAAGGCGCAGGGGGATACGATACGCAGTATTTT
TRBD1,.,TRBV20-1,TRBJ1-6,CSARRGTGDSPLHF,TGCAGTGCTAGGCGGGGGACAGGGGATTCACCCCTCCACTTT
TRBD2,once,TRBV20-1,TRBJ2-2,CSARDSGASGGANTGELFF,TGCAGTGCTAGAGATTCCGGGGCTAGCGGGGGGGCGAACACCGGGGAGCTGTTTTTT
.,few,TRBV6-6,TRBJ1-3,CASTDPGNTIYF,TGTGCCAGCACCGATCCGGGAAACACCATATATTTT
.,.,TRBV5-1,TRBJ2-1,CASSLGQGIGEQFF,TGCGCCAGCAGCTTGGGGCAGGGAATCGGTGAGCAGTTCTTC
TRBD1,.,TRBV10-3,TRBJ2-2,CAISDDRGINTGELFF,TGTGCCATCAGTGACGACAGGGGGATTAACACCGGGGAGCTGTTTTTT
.,.,TRBV6-2/TRBV6-3,TRBJ1-2,CASANTVNYGYTF,TGTGCCAGCGCAAATACAGTGAACTATGGCTACACCTTC
.,few,TRBV12-3/TRBV12-4,TRBJ2-1,CASSLSWVAHEQFF,TGTGCCAGCAGTTTATCGTGGGTAGCCCATGAGCAGTTCTTC
.,few,TRBV7-8,TRBJ2-1,CASSQPDRYNEQFF,TGTGCCAGCAGCCAGCCTGACAGATACAATGAGCAGTTCTTC
.,few,TRBV9,TRBJ1-6,CASSQEGNGSPLHF,TGTGCCAGCAGCCAAGAGGGTAACGGTTCACCCCTCCACTTT
.,.,TRBV24-1,TRBJ2-3,CATSSGGTDTQYF,TGTGCCACCAGCTCCGGGGGCACAGATACGCAGTATTTT
.,few,TRBV7-9,TRBJ2-4,CASSRMQDLAKNIQYF,TGTGCCAGCAGCCGGATGCAGGATTTAGCCAAAAACATTCAGTACTTC
TRBD1,.,TRBV12-3/TRBV12-4,TRBJ2-7,CASSPPGQGRYEQYF,TGTGCCAGCAGTCCCCCGGGACAGGGCAGGTACGAGCAGTACTTC
TRBD1,.,TRBV5-1,TRBJ2-7,CASSMDRLYEQYF,TGCGCCAGCAGCATGGACAGGCTCTACGAGCAGTACTTC
TRBD2,.,TRBV5-4,TRBJ2-3,CASSTVAGGRTDTQYF,TGTGCCAGCAGCACCGTAGCGGGGGGGCGCACAGATACGCAGTATTTT
.,few,TRBV5-5,TRBJ2-7,CASSPPLGPYEQYF,TGTGCCAGCAGCCCCCCCCTAGGACCCTACGAGCAGTACTTC
.,.,TRBV12-3/TRBV12-4,TRBJ2-4,CASSFSGQNIQYF,TGTGCCAGCAGTTTTTCCGGGCAAAACATTCAGTACTTC
TRBD1,few,TRBV20-1,TRBJ1-4,CSALRTGLGVEKLFF,TGCAGTGCTCTCCGGACAGGGTTAGGGGTAGAAAAACTGTTTTTT